A selection of T cell receptor beta chains follows, all from one sample in a study of cytomegalovirus exposure and HLA in healthy donors. Sequencing was performed with immunoSEQ multiplex PCR; in TCRdb, only in-frame clones are kept and a portion is missing. The sample holds about 67,000 clones, about 65% seen once. Sequencing was carried out using PBMCs. The source of these receptors is a woman aged 25 to 45 in good health and CMV-seronegative. CDR3s include the opening cysteine and the closing phenylalanine or tryptophan. A D gene is named only where the DNA matches it firmly. Clone sizes are given selectively: once, few, many, or a class where the clone is expanded.

TRBJ1-4 . few TRBV5-1 14 TGCGCCAGCAGCCCGGAGGCAGGACGAGAAAAACTGTTTTTT CASSPEAGREKLFF
TRBJ2-1 TRBD2 . TRBV4-2 17 TGTGCCAGCAGCCAAGGCTCACTAGCGGGAGGCTACAATGAGCAGTTCTTC CASSQGSLAGGYNEQFF
TRBJ2-1 TRBD1 . TRBV6-1 14 TGTGCCAGCAGTCTGACAGGGACCTACAATGAGCAGTTCTTC CASSLTGTYNEQFF
TRBJ2-7 TRBD2 . TRBV13 23 TGTGCCAGCAGCTCCGTCGACCCCCCCCGGGGCTCCGTGACTAGCGGGGGAACCTACGAGCAGTACTTC CASSSVDPPRGSVTSGGTYEQYF
TRBJ2-7 . . TRBV29-1 13 TGCAGCGTTGACAATTCAGGGGATAACGAGCAGTACTTC CSVDNSGDNEQYF
TRBJ2-7 TRBD2 . TRBV14 19 TGTGCCAGCAGCCAAGATACCTGGACTAGCGGGGGGGTCTCCTACGAGCAGTACTTC CASSQDTWTSGGVSYEQYF
TRBJ1-6 TRBD1 . TRBV19 14 TGTGCCAGTAGCCAGGACAGGAGGCGGTCACCCCTCCGCTTT CASSQDRRRSPLRF
TRBJ1-2 . few TRBV5-1 12 TGCGCCAGCACCGACAGTTTCTATGGCTACACCTTC CASTDSFYGYTF
TRBJ2-7 . . TRBV7-8 13 TGTGCCAGCAGCTTAGGGACAGTCCACGAGCAGTACTTC CASSLGTVHEQYF
TRBJ2-2 . few TRBV5-1 15 TGCGCCAGCAGCGAACAGGGCGGGAACACCGGGGAGCTGTTTTTT CASSEQGGNTGELFF